Shown below are 18 T cell receptor beta chains from a single sample sequenced in a study of cytomegalovirus exposure and HLA in healthy donors. Use of 60 Vbeta and 13 Jbeta primers characterized the PCR. Libraries were prepared by immunoSEQ multiplex PCR; TCRdb keeps only in-frame clonotypes and omits some of them. This table has 90,000 to 150,000 clones, 78% appearing once. The sequenced material came from PBMCs. Every receptor here comes from a woman aged 25 to 45 in good health and CMV-seropositive.

This clone was detected a few times. The CDR3 is CASSNGQGANTQYF. The CDR3 DNA follows: TGTGCCAGCAGCAACGGACAGGGGGCAAATACGCAGTATTTT. The chain joins TRBV6-5 to TRBJ2-3; 11 positions match TRBD1. The junction had 6 bases not matched to a gene; V was cut back by 6 bases and J by 7 bases. The germline gives CDR1 MNHEY, CDR2 SVGAGI. CDR3 length: 14 amino acids.

CDR3 nucleotides: TGTGCCAGCAGGACAGCCTACAATGAGCAGTTCTTC. It is translated as CASRTAYNEQFF. The chain uses TRBV6-5 and TRBJ2-1; perhaps TRBD1 as D (5 bases). The CDR3 loop spans 12 amino acids. V was cut by 6 bases and J by 2 bases, with 5 bases left in between. CDR1 is MNHEY, CDR2 SVGAGI, per germline.

V is TRBV29-1 and J is TRBJ1-4; 9 nucleotides align to TRBD1. V dropped 4 bases and J dropped 7; count of bases not matched to a gene: 7. Germline CDR1 reads SQVTM; CDR2 reads ANQGSEA. The length of the CDR3 is 14 residues. The CDR3 reads CSVGGDRVIEKLFF. Here the CDR3 DNA reads TGCAGCGTTGGGGGGGACAGGGTCATTGAAAAACTGTTTTTT. Based on the CDR3 plus reference TRBV29-1 and TRBJ1-4, the full variable domain is SAVISQKPSRDICQRGTSLTIQCQVDSQVTMMFWYRQQPGQSLTLIATANQGSEATYESGFVIDKFPISRPNLTFSTLTVSNMSPEDSSIYLCSVGGDRVIEKLFFGSGTQLSVL.

V usage is TRBV7-6 and J usage is TRBJ2-5; maybe TRBD2 (5 bases). This CDR3 region has 17 residues. Germline CDR1 reads SGHVS; CDR2 reads FNYEAQ. The V end lost 4 bases, the J end lost 2 bases, and 20 bases lay between the germline ends. The CDR3 sequence: CASSSARDTGLQETQYF. DNA for the CDR3: TGTGCCAGCAGCTCGGCCCGTGATACGGGGTTACAAGAGACCCAGTACTTC.

This clone showed up just once. V is TRBV6-5 and J is TRBJ1-5, with TRBD1 matching over 11 bases. Trimming at V came to 4 bases and at J to 7 bases, leaving 9 bases not matched to a gene. CDR1 and CDR2 (germline): MNHEY, SVGAGI. This CDR3 spans 16 amino acids. The CDR3 loop is CASSSSRTGGDQPQHF. CDR3 sequence (DNA): TGTGCCAGCAGTTCCTCACGGACAGGGGGCGACCAGCCCCAGCATTTT.

The chain joins TRBV15 to TRBJ2-7; D possibly corresponds to TRBD1 (6 bases). Germline V lookup: CDR1 LNHNV, CDR2 YYDKDF (reference sequence). This CDR3 spans 12 amino acids. The V and J ends lost 3 bases and 6 bases respectively, with 9 bases between them. The DNA of the CDR3 is TGTGCCACCAGCAGGAGGGGGAGCGAGCAGTACTTC. Translation: CATSRRGSEQYF.

This clone has a handful of counts. The gene calls are TRBV28 and TRBJ1-1, with D tentatively TRBD1 (6 bases). The ends were cut back, 7 bases at V and 0 bases at J, with 15 bases in the middle. In germline, CDR1 is MDHEN, CDR2 SYDVKM. The CDR3 consists of 15 residues. The CDR3 is CASITGTSMNTEAFF. Here the CDR3 DNA reads TGTGCCAGCATCACCGGGACAAGCATGAACACTGAAGCTTTCTTT.

This chain joins TRBV4-3 and TRBJ1-2; D might be TRBD1 (5 bases). The CDR3 contains 13 residues. Trimming shortened V by 0 bases and J by 3 bases, and 5 bases separated the two germline ends. The germline gives CDR1 LGHNA, CDR2 YSLEER. This CDR3 reads CASSQDRDYGYTF. The CDR3, as DNA: TGCGCCAGCAGCCAAGACAGGGACTATGGCTACACCTTC.

V gene TRBV11-2 combines with J gene TRBJ1-1; D perhaps matches TRBD1 (5 bases). Germline-derived CDR1 and CDR2 are SGHAT and FQNNGV. V was clipped by 1 base and J by 11 bases, with 14 bases between them. The CDR3 contains 13 residues. CDR3: CASSLGSETAAFF. The CDR3 region has the DNA TGTGCCAGCAGCTTAGGATCCGAGACAGCCGCTTTCTTT.

This clone was seen once. The V and J genes are TRBV6-1 and TRBJ2-1, with D perhaps TRBD2 (5 bases). V lost 5 bases and J lost 2, with 7 bases in between. The CDR3 totals 13 residues. Germline CDR1 is MNHNS and CDR2 is SASEGT. CDR3 amino acids: CASSKRAYNEQFF. Here the CDR3 DNA reads TGTGCCAGCAGTAAGAGGGCCTACAATGAGCAGTTCTTC.

The rearrangement links TRBV4-3 to TRBJ2-6, with unresolved D. CDR1 LGHNA and CDR2 YSLEER come from the germline V gene. Trimming cost V 4 bases and J 1 base, with 8 bases left between them. This CDR3 has 15 amino acids. CDR3 residues: CASSLALSGANVLTF. The DNA of the CDR3 is TGCGCCAGCAGCCTCGCGTTATCTGGGGCCAACGTCCTGACTTTC.

The V gene is TRBV5-1, the J gene TRBJ2-5; perhaps TRBD2 as D (5 bases). This CDR3 contains 15 residues. CDR1 is SGHRS and CDR2 is YFSETQ in the germline V gene. V gave up 2 bases and J gave up 5 bases, with 16 bases separating them. For the CDR3, the DNA is TGCGCCAGCAGCTTTGAGGGCCTCCATGGCGAGACCCAGTACTTC. It yields the protein CASSFEGLHGETQYF.

This clone has just a few counts. The chain has TRBV9 and TRBJ2-2; 13 bases are a match to TRBD2. The germline V gene has CDR1 SGDLS and CDR2 YYNGEE. V gave up 5 bases and J gave up 1 base; unmatched junction bases: 2. The CDR3 runs to 16 residues. The CDR3 DNA reads TGTGCCAGCAGTCGGACTAGCGGGGGGAACACCGGGGAGCTGTTTTTT. Its translation is CASSRTSGGNTGELFF.

A few counts support this clone. Because the CDR3's place on the DNA is in doubt, the DNA is left out and the CDR3 is given as listed by TCRdb. J is TRBJ2-1 and V is TRBV7-9; no check of the table's D call, TRBD1, against the DNA was made. The CDR3 comprises 12 residues, both ends counted. Germline V gene sequence: CDR1 SEHNR, CDR2 FQNEAQ (reference sequence). CDR3: CASSFGPGISIF.

V and J are TRBV15 and TRBJ2-7, with 7 positions matching TRBD1. V trimming: 1 base; J trimming: 4 bases; junction bases outside the gene matches: 4. The CDR3 length is 14 residues. Per germline, CDR1 LNHNV and CDR2 YYDKDF (reference sequence). The CDR3 sequence: CATSRGTQGYEQYF. CDR3 in DNA: TGTGCCACCAGCAGAGGAACACAGGGGTACGAGCAGTACTTC.

The V and J genes are TRBV5-1 and TRBJ2-2, with D uncertain. This CDR3 contains 16 residues. Germline V lookup: CDR1 SGHRS, CDR2 YFSETQ. Trimming took 0 bases from V and 3 from J, leaving 12 bases between them. The CDR3 nucleotides are TGCGCCAGCAGCTTGGCCGCAGGTGCCGACACCGGGGAGCTGTTTTTT. Translated: CASSLAAGADTGELFF.

The chain couples TRBV2 to TRBJ1-2; perhaps TRBD1 as D (5 bases). CDR1 is SNHLY and CDR2 is FYNNEI in the germline V gene. Between the trimmed V and J ends, which lost 1 base and 4 bases, there was a span of 13 bases. The CDR3 is 15 residues long. As DNA, the CDR3 is TGTGCCAGCAGTGAAGAGAAAGGGGAGGGCTATGGCTACACCTTC. Translated, it gives CASSEEKGEGYGYTF.

V is TRBV5-1 and J is TRBJ1-6, with 10 positions matching TRBD1. Trimming at V came to 0 bases and at J to 10 bases, leaving 4 bases not matched to a gene. The CDR3 is 15 residues long. Germline V gives CDR1 SGHRS, CDR2 YFSETQ. The CDR3 reads CASSLERGQGSPLHF. CDR3 bases: TGCGCCAGCAGCTTGGAACGGGGACAGGGGTCACCCCTCCACTTT.